A single sample is the source of the 22 T cell receptor beta chains below, sequenced in a study of patients and donors after allogeneic stem cell transplantation. TCRdb re-analysed the RT-PCR reads in MiXCR, keeping a single row per CDR3 protein. The sample carries some 960,000 distinct CDR3 sequences, over 15% recorded once. Sequencing was carried out using blood, either unsorted or a sorted T cell fraction (not recorded which). The receptor source for this set is a human donor who was either an allogeneic HSCT recipient or a stem cell or donor lymphocyte infusion donor (not recorded which). It is not recorded whose cells these are; they may come from a transplant donor.

This clonotype was counted once. V gene TRBV20-1 combines with J gene TRBJ2-3; no reliable D call. Between the trimmed V and J ends, which lost 0 bases and 5 bases, there was a span of 12 bases. The germline gives CDR1 DFQATT, CDR2 SNEGSKA (reference sequence). The CDR3 runs to 14 residues. The CDR3 DNA sequence: TGCAGTGCTAGAGACCAATTTCCGAGAGATACGCAGTATTTT. Translation gives CSARDQFPRDTQYF.

This clonotype occurred a few times. The gene calls are TRBV20-1 and TRBJ1-5, with a weak D call TRBD1 (6 bases). Trimming cost V 4 bases and J 2 bases, with 9 bases left between them. This CDR3 has 13 residues. The germline V gene encodes CDR1 DFQATT and CDR2 SNEGSKA (reference sequence). CDR3 sequence (DNA): TGCAGTGCTACGAGACAGGGCAATCAGCCCCAGCATTTT. Translation: CSATRQGNQPQHF.

V and J are TRBV10-3 and TRBJ2-7; 7 bases agree with TRBD2. The CDR3 has 14 residues. Germline V gives CDR1 ENHRY, CDR2 SYGVKD. The J segment lost 0 bases and the V segment lost 6 bases, leaving 5 bases of the junction unmatched. CDR3 amino acids: CAISRDYVSYEQYF. DNA for the CDR3: TGTGCCATCAGCCGGGACTACGTCTCCTACGAGCAGTACTTC.

The J gene is TRBJ2-1, the V gene TRBV5-4; TRBD1 agrees at 12 bases. CDR3 length: 16 amino acids. Germline V gene lookup returns CDR1 SGHNT and CDR2 YYREEE (reference sequence). With 4 bases clipped from V and 7 bases from J, the junction kept 9 bases outside the gene matches. CDR3 nucleotide sequence: TGTGCCAGCAGCATTCTCCGGGACAGGGGGCGGAATGAGCAGTTCTTC. Translation gives CASSILRDRGRNEQFF.

This clonotype turned up a few times. This chain joins TRBV6-2 or TRBV6-3 and TRBJ2-7; 11 bases fit TRBD2. The CDR3 totals 14 residues. Looked up from germline, CDR1 is MNHEY and CDR2 is SVGEGT. Trimming took 6 bases from V and 7 from J; bases not matched to a gene: 8. CDR3 coding DNA: TGTGCCAGCAGCCCCCAACTAGCGGGGGTTGAGCAGTACTTC. It yields the protein CASSPQLAGVEQYF.

This clonotype was recorded many times. In DNA form, the CDR3 reads TGTGCCAGCAGTTTCGGCAGAGTAGGGACCCAGTACTTC. Translated, it gives CASSFGRVGTQYF. V is TRBV12-3 or TRBV12-4 and J is TRBJ2-5; D is undetermined. V shed 3 bases and J shed 7 bases, with 12 bases lying between them. The CDR3 is 13 amino acids.

The V call is TRBV11-1, the J call TRBJ2-7; possibly TRBD2 for D (5 bases). The germline V gene has CDR1 SGHAT and CDR2 FQDESV (reference sequence). V lost 5 bases to trimming and J lost 0 bases, with 11 bases between them. CDR3 length: 14 residues. The CDR3 sequence: CASSHGGASYEQYF. DNA for the CDR3: TGTGCCAGCAGCCACGGAGGCGCCTCCTACGAGCAGTACTTC.

The sample holds a few counts of this clonotype. This chain uses TRBV29-1 with TRBJ1-1; D is ambiguous. CDR1 SQVTM and CDR2 ANQGSEA come from the germline V gene. The CDR3 loop spans 12 amino acids. V was clipped by 7 bases and J by 1 base, with 10 bases between them. This chain's CDR3 is CSAQEGNTEAFF. DNA of the CDR3: TGCAGCGCCCAAGAGGGGAACACTGAAGCTTTCTTT.

This clonotype was detected only a few times. The rearrangement uses TRBV7-9 and TRBJ2-2; D gene uncertain. The CDR3 runs to 10 residues. V was cut by 3 bases and J by 11 bases, with 4 bases left in between. Germline-derived CDR1 and CDR2 are SEHNR and FQNEAQ (reference sequence). CDR3: CASSFNELFF. The CDR3 DNA is TGTGCCAGCAGCTTTAATGAGCTGTTTTTT.

The V gene is TRBV7-2, the J gene TRBJ2-7, with TRBD1 matching over 9 bases. Germline CDR1 and CDR2: SGHTA and FQGNSA. After removal of 1 base from V and 4 bases from J, the junction contained 5 bases not matched to a gene. The CDR3 contains 15 residues. The CDR3 sequence: CASSLEGQGRYEQYF. In DNA, the CDR3 is TGTGCCAGCAGCTTAGAGGGACAGGGCAGGTACGAGCAGTACTTC.

The chain carries TRBV20-1 and TRBJ2-1; tentatively, D is TRBD1 (5 bases). V gave up 5 bases and J gave up 0 bases, with 14 bases separating them. Germline CDR1 DFQATT, CDR2 SNEGSKA (reference sequence). The CDR3 extends over 15 amino acids. This CDR3 reads CSAFYRSLSYNEQFF. The CDR3, as DNA: TGCAGTGCTTTCTACAGGAGTCTCTCCTACAATGAGCAGTTCTTC.

This chain connects TRBV20-1 to TRBJ1-4; D unclear. The germline CDR1 and CDR2 sequences are DFQATT and SNEGSKA (reference sequence). V was cut by 0 bases and J by 8 bases, with 10 bases left in between. There are 13 residues in the CDR3. The DNA of the CDR3 is TGCAGTGCTAGAGAGGCCAGAAGGGAAAAACTGTTTTTT. Protein sequence: CSAREARREKLFF.

This clonotype appeared a few times. This sequence joins TRBV3-1 and TRBJ1-1; unclear D gene. Germline V gives CDR1 LGHDT, CDR2 YNNKEL (reference sequence). The CDR3 is 13 residues long. V was trimmed by 5 bases and J by 1 base, leaving 8 bases between them. The CDR3 DNA reads as TGTGCCAGCAGCGAGTGGACGAACACTGAAGCTTTCTTT. Translation gives CASSEWTNTEAFF.

The rearrangement links TRBV25-1 to TRBJ2-7, with 10 bases matching TRBD2. The germline gives CDR1 MGHDK, CDR2 SYGVNS. The length of the CDR3 is 16 residues. The ends lost 3 bases at V and 1 base at J; junction bases unmatched: 6. The CDR3 reads CASSELSGGNSYEQYF. The CDR3 bases are TGTGCCAGCAGTGAGCTTAGCGGGGGGAATTCCTACGAGCAGTACTTC.

The chain combines TRBV12-3 or TRBV12-4 with TRBJ2-7, with TRBD2 matching 7 bases. The V and J ends lost 9 bases and 4 bases, in that order; junction bases with no gene match: 3. This CDR3 spans 11 amino acids. CDR3 sequence: CASWGGYEQYF. For the CDR3, the DNA is TGTGCCAGTTGGGGGGGGTACGAGCAGTACTTC.

This clonotype was counted only a few times. The rearrangement joins TRBV30 to TRBJ2-2; no firm D call. CDR3 length: 15 amino acids. With 8 bases removed from V and 0 bases from J, the gap between germline ends came to 16 bases. CDR1 and CDR2 from the germline V gene are GTSNPN and SVGIG (reference sequence). DNA for the CDR3: TGTGCCACCTCCCCCGAGCCAGCGAACACCGGGGAGCTGTTTTTT. Translation gives CATSPEPANTGELFF.

The rearrangement uses TRBV9 and TRBJ2-7, with D possibly TRBD1 on 5 matching bases. This CDR3 has 15 residues. Trimming took off 0 bases at V and 0 bases at J, with 10 bases between the two ends. Germline CDR1 is SGDLS and CDR2 is YYNGEE. The CDR3 DNA is TGTGCCAGCAGCGTAGATGACAGTAGCTCCTACGAGCAGTACTTC. It codes for CASSVDDSSSYEQYF.

This clonotype was observed a few times. The rearrangement links TRBV7-2 to TRBJ2-1; TRBD2 is a possible D gene (5 bases). V lost 1 base and J lost 9, with 13 bases in between. The CDR3 spans 14 residues. Germline V gene data show CDR1 as SGHTA and CDR2 as FQGNSA. CDR3 amino acids: CASSLVGSSSEQFF. CDR3 DNA sequence: TGTGCCAGCAGCTTAGTGGGGAGCTCGAGTGAGCAGTTCTTC.

This clonotype came up a few times. V and J are TRBV5-6 and TRBJ2-7; D may match TRBD1 or TRBD2 (5 bases each). From germline, CDR1 is SGHDT and CDR2 YYEEEE. The CDR3 loop spans 14 amino acids. Between the trimmed V and J ends, which lost 0 bases and 2 bases, there was a span of 9 bases. CDR3 region: CASSLGDGAYEQYF. CDR3 bases: TGTGCCAGCAGCTTGGGGGACGGGGCCTACGAGCAGTACTTC. The variable domain in full, with the rest retrieved from reference TRBV5-6 and TRBJ2-7, is DAGVTQSPTHLIKTRGQQVTLRCSPKSGHDTVSWYQQALGQGPQFIFQYYEEEERQRGNFPDRFSGHQFPNYSSELNVNALLLGDSALYLCASSLGDGAYEQYFGPGTRLTVT.

For the CDR3, the DNA is TGCGCCAGCAGCCGGAATGAACCGGGTTTTCGGAACAATGAGCAGTTCTTC. Amino acid sequence: CASSRNEPGFRNNEQFF. V is TRBV5-1 and J is TRBJ2-1; the D is unclear. The V gene lost 4 bases and the J gene lost 5 bases, with 22 bases spanning the gap. The CDR3 spans 17 residues. Germline CDR1 reads SGHRS; CDR2 reads YFSETQ.

This clonotype was counted only a few times. The CDR3 sequence is CASSLLVNSLEQFF. CDR3 nucleotide sequence: TGTGCCAGCAGCTTACTGGTGAATAGCTTGGAGCAGTTCTTC. The chain has TRBV7-9 and TRBJ2-1; no clear D gene. Looked up from germline, CDR1 is SEHNR and CDR2 is FQNEAQ (reference sequence). This CDR3 comprises 14 residues. V lost 2 bases and J lost 10, with 15 bases in between.

This clonotype has more than one count but fewer than ten. V gene TRBV28 combines with J gene TRBJ1-2; D is unclear. CDR3 length equals 12 residues. Germline loops: CDR1 MDHEN, CDR2 SYDVKM. V lost 6 bases and J 8 bases, leaving 13 bases between the germline ends. CDR3 in DNA: TGTGCCAGCAGCGGCGGCTTTTCGGGCTACACCTTC. Amino acid sequence: CASSGGFSGYTF.